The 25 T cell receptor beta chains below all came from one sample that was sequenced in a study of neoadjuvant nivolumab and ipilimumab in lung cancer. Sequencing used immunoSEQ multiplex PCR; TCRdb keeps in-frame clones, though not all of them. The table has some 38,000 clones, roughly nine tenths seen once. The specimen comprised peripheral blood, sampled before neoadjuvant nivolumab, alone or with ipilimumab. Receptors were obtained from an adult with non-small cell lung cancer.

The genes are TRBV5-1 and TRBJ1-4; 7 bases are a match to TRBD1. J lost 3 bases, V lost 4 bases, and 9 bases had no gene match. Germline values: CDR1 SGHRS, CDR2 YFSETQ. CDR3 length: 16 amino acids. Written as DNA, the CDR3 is TGCGCCAGCAGCGTGGGACAGAGGCAGTCTAATGAAAAACTGTTTTTT. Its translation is CASSVGQRQSNEKLFF.

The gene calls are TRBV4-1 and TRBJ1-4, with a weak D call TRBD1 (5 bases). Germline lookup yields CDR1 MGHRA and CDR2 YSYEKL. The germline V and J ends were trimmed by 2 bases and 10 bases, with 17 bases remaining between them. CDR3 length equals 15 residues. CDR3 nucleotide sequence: TGCGCCAGCAGCCAATCCGGGACCGGGGGGTCAAAACTGTTTTTT. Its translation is CASSQSGTGGSKLFF.

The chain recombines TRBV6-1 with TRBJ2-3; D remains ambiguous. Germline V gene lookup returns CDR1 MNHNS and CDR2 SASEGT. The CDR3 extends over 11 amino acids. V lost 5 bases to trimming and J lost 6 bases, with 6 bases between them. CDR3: CASSPVDTQYF. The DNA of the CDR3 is TGTGCCAGCAGTCCGGTCGATACGCAGTATTTT.

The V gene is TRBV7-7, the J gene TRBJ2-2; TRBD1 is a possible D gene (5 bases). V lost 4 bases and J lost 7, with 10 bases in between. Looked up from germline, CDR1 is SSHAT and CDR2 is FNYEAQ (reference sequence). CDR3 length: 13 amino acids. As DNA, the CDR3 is TGTGCCAGCAGCTCTCAAGGGGACGGGGAGCTGTTTTTT. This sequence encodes CASSSQGDGELFF.

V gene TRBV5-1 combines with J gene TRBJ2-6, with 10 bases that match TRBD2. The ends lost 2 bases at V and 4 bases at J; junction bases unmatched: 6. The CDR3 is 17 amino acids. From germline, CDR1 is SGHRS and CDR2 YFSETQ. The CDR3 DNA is TGCGCCAGCAGCTTTAGAGCGGGAGGGCTGGGGGCCAACGTCCTGACTTTC. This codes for CASSFRAGGLGANVLTF.

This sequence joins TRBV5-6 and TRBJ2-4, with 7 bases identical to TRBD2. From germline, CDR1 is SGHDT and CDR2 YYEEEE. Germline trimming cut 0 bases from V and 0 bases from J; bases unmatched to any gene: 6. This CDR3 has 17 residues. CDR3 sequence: CASSLAGRTLAKNIQYF. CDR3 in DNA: TGTGCCAGCAGCTTGGCCGGGAGGACACTAGCCAAAAACATTCAGTACTTC.

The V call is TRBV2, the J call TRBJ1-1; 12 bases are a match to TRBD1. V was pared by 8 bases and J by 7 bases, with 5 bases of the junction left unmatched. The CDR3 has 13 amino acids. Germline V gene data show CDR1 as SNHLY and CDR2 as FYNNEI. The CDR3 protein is CASAGTGGHEAFF. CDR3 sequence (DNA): TGTGCCAGCGCCGGGACAGGGGGCCATGAAGCTTTCTTT.

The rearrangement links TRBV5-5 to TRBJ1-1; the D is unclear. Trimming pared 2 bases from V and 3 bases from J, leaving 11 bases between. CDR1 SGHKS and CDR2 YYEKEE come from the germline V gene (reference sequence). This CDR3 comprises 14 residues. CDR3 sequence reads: CASSFASKDTEAFF. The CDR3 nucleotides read TGTGCCAGCAGCTTCGCATCCAAAGACACTGAAGCTTTCTTT.

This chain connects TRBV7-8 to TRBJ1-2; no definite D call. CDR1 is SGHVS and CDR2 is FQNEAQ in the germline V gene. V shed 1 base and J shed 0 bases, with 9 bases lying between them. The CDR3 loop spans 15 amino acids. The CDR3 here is CASSLDPGSNYGYTF. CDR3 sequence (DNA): TGTGCCAGCAGCTTAGACCCCGGTTCTAACTATGGCTACACCTTC.

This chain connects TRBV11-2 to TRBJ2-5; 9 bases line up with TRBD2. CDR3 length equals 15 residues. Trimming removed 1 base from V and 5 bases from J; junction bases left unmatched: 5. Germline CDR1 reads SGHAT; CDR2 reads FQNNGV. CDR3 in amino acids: CASSLVGGRAETQYF. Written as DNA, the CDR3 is TGTGCCAGCAGCTTAGTGGGCGGGAGGGCGGAGACCCAGTACTTC.

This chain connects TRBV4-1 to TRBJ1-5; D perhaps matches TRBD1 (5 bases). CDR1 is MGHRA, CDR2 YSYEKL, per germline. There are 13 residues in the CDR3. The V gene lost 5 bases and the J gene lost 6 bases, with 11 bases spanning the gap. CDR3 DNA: TGCGCCAGCAGCATAGACGGGGGTCAGCCCCAGCATTTT. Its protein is CASSIDGGQPQHF.

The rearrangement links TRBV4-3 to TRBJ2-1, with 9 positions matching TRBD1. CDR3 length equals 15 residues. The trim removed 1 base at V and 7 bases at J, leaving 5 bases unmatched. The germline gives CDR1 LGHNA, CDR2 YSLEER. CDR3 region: CASSQGTGVLNEQFF. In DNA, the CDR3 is TGCGCCAGCAGCCAAGGGACAGGGGTTTTAAATGAGCAGTTCTTC.

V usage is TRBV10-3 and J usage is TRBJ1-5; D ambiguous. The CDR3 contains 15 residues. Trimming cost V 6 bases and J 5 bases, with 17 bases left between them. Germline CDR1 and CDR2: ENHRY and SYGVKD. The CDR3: CAIRGSLREDQPQHF. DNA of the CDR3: TGTGCCATCAGGGGGAGTCTTAGGGAGGATCAGCCCCAGCATTTT.

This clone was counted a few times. The CDR3 loop is CASSRDRVEQYF. CDR3 nucleotides: TGCGCCAGCAGCCGGGACAGGGTCGAGCAGTACTTC. The chain joins TRBV5-1 to TRBJ2-7; TRBD1 aligns across 9 bases. CDR1 is SGHRS and CDR2 is YFSETQ in the germline V gene. This CDR3 has 12 amino acids. V shed 4 bases and J 6 bases; nucleotides not matched to a gene: 2.

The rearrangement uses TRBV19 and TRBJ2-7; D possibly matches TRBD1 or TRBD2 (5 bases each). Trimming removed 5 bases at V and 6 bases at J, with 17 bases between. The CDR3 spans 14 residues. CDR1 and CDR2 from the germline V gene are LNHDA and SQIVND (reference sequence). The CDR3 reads CASSSGVRGGEQYF. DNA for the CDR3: TGTGCCAGTAGTTCCGGTGTGAGGGGCGGCGAGCAGTACTTC.

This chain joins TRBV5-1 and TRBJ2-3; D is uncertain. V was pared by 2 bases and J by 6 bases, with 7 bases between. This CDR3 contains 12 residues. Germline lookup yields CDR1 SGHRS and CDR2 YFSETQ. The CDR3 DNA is TGCGCCAGCAGCTTCAATTCCGATACGCAGTATTTT. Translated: CASSFNSDTQYF.

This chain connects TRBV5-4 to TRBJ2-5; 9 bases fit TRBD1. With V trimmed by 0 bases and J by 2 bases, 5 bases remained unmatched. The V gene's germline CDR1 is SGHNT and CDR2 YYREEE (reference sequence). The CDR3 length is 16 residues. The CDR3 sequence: CASSLGPDRGQETQYF. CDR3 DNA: TGTGCCAGCAGCTTGGGACCGGACAGGGGACAAGAGACCCAGTACTTC.

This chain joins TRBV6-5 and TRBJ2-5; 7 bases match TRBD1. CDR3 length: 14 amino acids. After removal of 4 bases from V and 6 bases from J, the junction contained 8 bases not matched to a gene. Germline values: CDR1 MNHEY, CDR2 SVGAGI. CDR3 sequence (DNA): TGTGCCAGCAGTTGGCAGGGGGACATGCAGACCCAGTACTTC. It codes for CASSWQGDMQTQYF.

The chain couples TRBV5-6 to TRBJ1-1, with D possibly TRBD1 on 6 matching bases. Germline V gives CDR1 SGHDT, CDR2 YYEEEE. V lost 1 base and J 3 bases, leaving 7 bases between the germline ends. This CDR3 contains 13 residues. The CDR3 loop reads CASSLYRDTEAFF. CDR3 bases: TGTGCCAGCAGCTTGTACAGGGACACTGAAGCTTTCTTT. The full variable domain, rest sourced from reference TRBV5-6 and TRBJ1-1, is DAGVTQSPTHLIKTRGQQVTLRCSPKSGHDTVSWYQQALGQGPQFIFQYYEEEERQRGNFPDRFSGHQFPNYSSELNVNALLLGDSALYLCASSLYRDTEAFFGQGTRLTVV.

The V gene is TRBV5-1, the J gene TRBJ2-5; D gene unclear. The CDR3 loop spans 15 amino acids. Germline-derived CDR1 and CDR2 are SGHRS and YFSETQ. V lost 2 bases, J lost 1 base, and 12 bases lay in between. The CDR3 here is CASSFLDKPQETQYF. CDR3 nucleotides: TGCGCCAGCAGCTTCCTAGACAAACCCCAAGAGACCCAGTACTTC.

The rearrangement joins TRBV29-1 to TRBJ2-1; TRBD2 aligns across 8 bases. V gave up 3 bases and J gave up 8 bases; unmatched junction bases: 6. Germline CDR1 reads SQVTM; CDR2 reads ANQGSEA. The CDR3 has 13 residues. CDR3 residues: CSVETGGPYEQFF. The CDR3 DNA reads TGCAGCGTTGAGACGGGAGGGCCGTATGAGCAGTTCTTC.

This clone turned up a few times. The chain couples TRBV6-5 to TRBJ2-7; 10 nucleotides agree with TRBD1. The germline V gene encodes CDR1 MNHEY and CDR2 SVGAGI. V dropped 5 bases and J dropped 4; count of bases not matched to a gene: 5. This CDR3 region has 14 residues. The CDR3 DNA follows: TGTGCCAGCAGTCGACAGGGGGCGCCTTACGAGCAGTACTTC. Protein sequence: CASSRQGAPYEQYF.

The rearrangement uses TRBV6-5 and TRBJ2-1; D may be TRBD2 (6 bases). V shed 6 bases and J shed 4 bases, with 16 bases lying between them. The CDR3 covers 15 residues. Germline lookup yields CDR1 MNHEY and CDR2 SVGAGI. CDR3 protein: CASRLPGTPYNEQFF. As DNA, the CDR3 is TGTGCCAGCAGACTACCCGGGACTCCTTACAATGAGCAGTTCTTC.

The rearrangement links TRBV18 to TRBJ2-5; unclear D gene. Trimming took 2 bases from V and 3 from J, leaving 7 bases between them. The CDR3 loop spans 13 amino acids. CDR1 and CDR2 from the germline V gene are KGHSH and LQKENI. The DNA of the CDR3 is TGTGCCAGCTCACCAATACGGGAAGAGACCCAGTACTTC. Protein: CASSPIREETQYF.

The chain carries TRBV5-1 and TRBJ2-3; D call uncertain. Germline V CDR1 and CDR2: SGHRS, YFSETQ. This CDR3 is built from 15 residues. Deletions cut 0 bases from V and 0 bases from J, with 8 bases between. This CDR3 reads CASSLVEPSTDTQYF. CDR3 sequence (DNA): TGCGCCAGCAGCTTGGTGGAGCCTAGCACAGATACGCAGTATTTT.